This T cell receptor (beta chain) was observed in a study of T cell responses to AZD1222 COVID-19 vaccine. Using immunoSEQ multiplex PCR, the repertoire was profiled, and TCRdb retains in-frame clones only, with some absent. In the table there are approximately 150,000 clones, 70% to 90% of which are singletons. The germline V and J ends were trimmed by 6 bases and 7 bases, with 12 bases remaining between them. This CDR3 has 12 residues. The germline V gene encodes CDR1 SEHNR and CDR2 FQNEAQ (reference sequence). Whole-study findings and limits: Vaccination with two AZD1222 doses was followed by a rise in Spike-specific TCR breadth and depth.

A single count supports this clone. Its specificity is not known. This sequence was found in an adult who received the AZD1222 COVID-19 vaccine. The gene calls are TRBV7-9 and TRBJ1-1, with D uncertain. This sample comprised peripheral blood, obtained 28 days after the second AZD1222 dose. In DNA form, the CDR3 reads TGTGCCAGCAGGAATGAGGTTTATGAAGCTTTCTTT. Translating gives CASRNEVYEAFF.